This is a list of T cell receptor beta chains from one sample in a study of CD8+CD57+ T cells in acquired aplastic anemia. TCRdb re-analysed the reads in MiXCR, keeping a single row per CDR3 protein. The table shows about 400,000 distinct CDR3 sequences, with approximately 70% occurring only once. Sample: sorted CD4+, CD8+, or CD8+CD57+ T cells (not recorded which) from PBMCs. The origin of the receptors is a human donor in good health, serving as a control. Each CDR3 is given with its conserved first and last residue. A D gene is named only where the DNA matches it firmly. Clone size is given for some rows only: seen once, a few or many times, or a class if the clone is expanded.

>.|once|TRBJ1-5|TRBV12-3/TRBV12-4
TGTGCCAGCAGGGGGGGGCAGGGTCATCAGCCCCAGCATTTT
CASRGGQGHQPQHF
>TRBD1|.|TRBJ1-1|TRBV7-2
TGTGCCAGCATCCCGAGGGGGCAGGCTAACTATGGCTACTTT
CASIPRGQANYGYF
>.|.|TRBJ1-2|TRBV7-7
TGTGCTAGCAGCCTAACGGGCGGCGCTTATGGCTACACCTTC
CASSLTGGAYGYTF
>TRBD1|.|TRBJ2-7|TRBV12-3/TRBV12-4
TGTGCCAGCAGTCGTAGACAGGGGGACGTCAGCGAGCAGTACTTC
CASSRRQGDVSEQYF
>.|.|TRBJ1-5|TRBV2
TGTGCCAGCAGCCGAGGTAATGACGCCCAGTATTTC
CASSRGNDAQYF
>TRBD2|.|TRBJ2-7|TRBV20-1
TGCAGTGCTAACTTAGCGGGGAACTACGAGCAGTACTTC
CSANLAGNYEQYF
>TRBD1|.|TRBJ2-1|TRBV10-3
TGTGCCATCAGTTTGGACAGGGGATACAATGAGCAGTTCTTC
CAISLDRGYNEQFF
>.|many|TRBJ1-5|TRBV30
TGTGCCTGGAGTCCACATAGTGACGGGCCCCAGCATTTT
CAWSPHSDGPQHF
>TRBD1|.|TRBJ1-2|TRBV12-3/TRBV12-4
TGTGCCAGCAGCCCAACCGCAGGGGGGAACTATGGCTACACCTTC
CASSPTAGGNYGYTF
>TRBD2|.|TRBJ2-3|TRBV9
TGTGCCAGCAGCGTTGCCACGGGGGGTACGCAGGATTCGCAGTATTTT
CASSVATGGTQDSQYF
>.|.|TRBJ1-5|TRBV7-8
TGTGCCAGCAGCTTAGGATCAACCACTGAAGCTTACTTTTTT
CASSLGSTTEAYFF
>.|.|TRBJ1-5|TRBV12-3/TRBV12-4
TGTGCCAGCAGTTTCTGGGGAAATGGACACAATCAGCCCCAGCATTTT
CASSFWGNGHNQPQHF
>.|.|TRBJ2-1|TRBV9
TGTGCCAGCAGCCCAACCGGGACGAATGAAGGCTACAAGCAGTTCTTC
CASSPTGTNEGYKQFF
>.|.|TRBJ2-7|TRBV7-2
.
CASSLSACEQYFGYF
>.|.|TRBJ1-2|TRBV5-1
TGCGCCAGCAGCGAACAAGAGACCCAGTACTACACCTTC
CASSEQETQYYTF
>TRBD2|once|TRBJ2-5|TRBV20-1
TGCAGTGCTACCGGGGGAGGGAGCGAGCCCCAGTACTTC
CSATGGGSEPQYF
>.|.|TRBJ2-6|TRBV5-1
TGCGCCAGCAGGGAGGGGGCTCACGGGGCCAACGTCCTGACTTTC
CASREGAHGANVLTF
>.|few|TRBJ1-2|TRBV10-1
TGCGCCAGCAGTGACCCGGGGGACTATGGCTACACCTTC
CASSDPGDYGYTF
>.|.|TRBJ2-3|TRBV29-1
TGCAGCGTTGAAGCGGGGAGCACAGATACGCAGTATTTT
CSVEAGSTDTQYF
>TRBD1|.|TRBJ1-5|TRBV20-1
TGCAGTGCTAGGGGGACAGTGGTTGAGGATCAGCCCCAGCATTTT
CSARGTVVEDQPQHF
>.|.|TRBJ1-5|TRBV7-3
TGTGCCAGCAGCAACCATTGCACAGCAACGCAGCATTTT
CASSNHCTATQHF
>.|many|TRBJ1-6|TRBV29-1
TGCAGCGTCTACTTAACGGGAGATTCACCCCTCCACTTT
CSVYLTGDSPLHF
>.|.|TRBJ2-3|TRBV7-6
TGTGCCAGCAGCACCGGAATAGGGGGGGGGCGCACAGGTACGCAGTATTTT
CASSTGIGGGRTGTQYF
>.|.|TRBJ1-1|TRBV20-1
TGCAGTGTGCCGAGGGGGGGCGCTGAAGCTTTCTTT
CSVPRGGAEAFF
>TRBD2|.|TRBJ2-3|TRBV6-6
TGTGCCAGCCCTCGCGGGGGGGGCAATGATACGCAGTATTTT
CASPRGGGNDTQYF
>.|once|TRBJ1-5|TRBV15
TGTGCCACCAACTTAGGCGCCCACAATGAAAAACAGCATTTT
CATNLGAHNEKQHF
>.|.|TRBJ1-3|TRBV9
TGTGCCAGCAGATTAGGACAAGGGTCGAGAAACACCATATATTTT
CASRLGQGSRNTIYF
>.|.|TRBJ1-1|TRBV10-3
TGTGCCATCAGGTACACGTTAGAGGATGGTGAAGCTTTCTTT
CAIRYTLEDGEAFF